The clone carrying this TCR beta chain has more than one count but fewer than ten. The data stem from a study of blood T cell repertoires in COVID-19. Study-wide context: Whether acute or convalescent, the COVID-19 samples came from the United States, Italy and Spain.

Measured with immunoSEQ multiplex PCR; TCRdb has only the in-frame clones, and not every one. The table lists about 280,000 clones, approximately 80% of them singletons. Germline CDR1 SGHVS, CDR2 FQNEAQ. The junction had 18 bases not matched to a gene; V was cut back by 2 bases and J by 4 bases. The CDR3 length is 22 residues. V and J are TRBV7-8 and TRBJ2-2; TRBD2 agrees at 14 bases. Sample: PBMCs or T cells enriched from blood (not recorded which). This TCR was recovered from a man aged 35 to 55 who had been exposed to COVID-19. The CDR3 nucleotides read TGTGCCAGCAGCTTAATTTCGTTGGTCGGGACTAGCGGGAGAAGAAGCACCGGGGAGCTGTTTTTT. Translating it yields CASSLISLVGTSGRRSTGELFF.